Listed below are T cell receptor beta chains from one sample, sequenced in a study of T-cell memory formation after mild COVID-19. TCRdb independently ran MiXCR on the 5' RACE reads; one entry per CDR3 protein. Of 200,000 to 300,000 distinct CDR3 sequences listed, about 16% are singletons. Sequencing used PBMCs or a T cell subset sorted from them (not recorded which). The source is an adult woman who had mild COVID-19 (a few samples of this study predate the infection). Cell type and time point are not known. Both conserved end residues are part of each CDR3. The D gene is left open where the match is weak. Part of the rows lack a size; the others show once, few, many or a class for expanded clones.

CDR3,DNA,V,J,size,D
CATSRSGGASSYEQYF,TGTGCCACCAGCAGATCCGGGGGGGCCAGCTCCTACGAGCAGTACTTC,TRBV15,TRBJ2-7,NA,TRBD2
CASSKDTNTGELFF,TGTGCCAGCAGCAAGGACACGAACACCGGGGAGCTGTTTTTT,TRBV7-9,TRBJ2-2,few,NA
CSASASGLRDTGELFF,TGCAGTGCTAGTGCTAGCGGGCTCCGGGACACCGGGGAGCTGTTTTTT,TRBV20-1,TRBJ2-2,NA,TRBD2
CASSYPGGPRDYEQYF,TGTGCCAGCAGTTATCCAGGAGGGCCCCGGGATTACGAGCAGTACTTC,TRBV7-2,TRBJ2-7,few,NA
CASSKLSPTFFYEQYF,TGTGCCAGCAGCAAACTCTCCCCGACATTCTTTTACGAGCAGTACTTC,TRBV21-1,TRBJ2-7,NA,NA
CASSPRTSGVNEQFF,TGTGCCAGCTCACCGAGAACTAGCGGGGTCAATGAGCAGTTCTTC,TRBV18,TRBJ2-1,few,TRBD2
CASSDFLGSTEAFF,TGTGCCAGCAGTGACTTTCTGGGGTCCACTGAAGCTTTCTTT,TRBV6-4,TRBJ1-1,few,NA
CASGAGAYEQYF,TGTGCCAGCGGGGCAGGCGCTTACGAGCAGTACTTC,TRBV7-2,TRBJ2-7,few,NA
CATSFRQGHNEQFF,TGTGCCACCAGTTTTCGACAGGGCCACAATGAGCAGTTCTTC,TRBV24-1,TRBJ2-1,NA,TRBD1
CASNGGPSYGYTF,TGTGCCAGTAACGGGGGGCCCTCCTATGGCTACACCTTC,TRBV25-1,TRBJ1-2,few,NA
CATSDLSSTNEQFF,TGTGCCACCAGTGATTTGAGTAGCACCAATGAGCAGTTCTTC,TRBV24-1,TRBJ2-1,few,NA
CASSHTGLSTDTQYF,TGTGCCAGCAGTCACACGGGACTTTCCACAGATACGCAGTATTTT,TRBV12-3/TRBV12-4,TRBJ2-3,few,NA
CASSLAGVGAYEQYF,TGTGCCAGCAGCTTGGCAGGGGTGGGGGCCTACGAGCAGTACTTC,TRBV5-5,TRBJ2-7,NA,NA
CASSQDYRERSSYEQYF,TGCGCCAGCAGCCAAGATTACCGGGAAAGAAGCTCCTACGAGCAGTACTTC,TRBV4-1,TRBJ2-7,NA,NA
CASRDSNHYEQYF,TGCGCCAGCAGAGACAGCAACCACTACGAGCAGTACTTC,TRBV5-1,TRBJ2-7,many,NA
CASSRGTSGGVLPSSTDTQYF,TGTGCCAGCAGCCGTGGGACTAGCGGGGGGGTGCTCCCTTCGAGCACAGATACGCAGTATTTT,TRBV4-2,TRBJ2-3,few,TRBD2
CASSLARDNEKLFF,TGTGCCAGCAGCTTAGCCAGAGATAATGAAAAACTGTTTTTT,TRBV7-9,TRBJ1-4,few,NA
CASSYVSGRGYYEQYF,TGTGCCAGCAGTTACGTGTCGGGAAGGGGATACTACGAGCAGTACTTC,TRBV6-2/TRBV6-3,TRBJ2-7,NA,NA
CATTKTGTGELFF,TGTGCCACGACCAAGACTGGCACCGGGGAGCTGTTTTTT,TRBV24-1,TRBJ2-2,many,NA
CASRGGVTGGPEAFF,TGTGCCAGCCGAGGCGGAGTGACCGGGGGCCCTGAAGCTTTCTTT,TRBV27,TRBJ1-1,few,NA
CASSVQRGGEAFF,TGTGCCAGCAGCGTACAACGGGGGGGGGAAGCTTTCTTT,TRBV9,TRBJ1-1,NA,NA
CASSLRLGTGKYNEQFF,TGCGCCAGCAGCTTGCGCCTCGGGACAGGGAAATACAATGAGCAGTTCTTC,TRBV5-1,TRBJ2-1,few,TRBD1
CASSWGQYGYTF,TGTGCCAGCAGTTGGGGGCAATATGGCTACACCTTC,TRBV12-3/TRBV12-4,TRBJ1-2,NA,NA
CASSLVRGRGSDTQYF,TGTGCCAGCAGCTTAGTCCGGGGCAGGGGGTCAGATACGCAGTATTTT,TRBV7-6,TRBJ2-3,NA,TRBD1
CASSQGAGGTEAFF,TGTGCCAGTTCCCAGGGGGCAGGGGGGACTGAAGCTTTCTTT,TRBV12-3/TRBV12-4,TRBJ1-1,NA,TRBD1
CSVELARYGYTF,TGCAGCGTTGAGCTAGCAAGATATGGCTACACCTTC,TRBV29-1,TRBJ1-2,NA,NA
CASSVAGSSNTEAFF,TGTGCCAGCAGTGTGGCCGGGTCTTCAAACACTGAAGCTTTCTTT,TRBV12-3/TRBV12-4,TRBJ1-1,few,NA
CASSFRPAKTGNTIYF,TGTGCCAGCAGTTTCCGGCCTGCAAAGACTGGAAACACCATATATTTT,TRBV12-3/TRBV12-4,TRBJ1-3,NA,NA
CASTEGPGGRETQYF,TGTGCCAGCACCGAAGGTCCGGGAGGACGAGAGACCCAGTACTTC,TRBV28,TRBJ2-5,many,TRBD2
CASSLAGVGTYEQYF,TGTGCCAGCAGCTTAGCAGGGGTGGGGACCTACGAGCAGTACTTC,TRBV7-2,TRBJ2-7,many,NA
CASSQNRESSGNTIYF,TGTGCCAGCAGCCAAAACAGGGAAAGCTCTGGAAACACCATATATTTT,TRBV7-2,TRBJ1-3,few,NA
CASSLTGGAGELFF,TGTGCCAGCAGCTTGACAGGAGGGGCCGGGGAGCTGTTTTTT,TRBV11-2,TRBJ2-2,NA,NA
CASSRAGPQETQYF,TGTGCCAGCAGTCGCGCAGGGCCCCAAGAGACCCAGTACTTC,TRBV25-1,TRBJ2-5,many,NA
CASSLEGQTSTDTQYF,TGCGCCAGCAGCTTGGAGGGACAGACAAGCACAGATACGCAGTATTTT,TRBV5-1,TRBJ2-3,NA,TRBD1
CATSDFGTAFQETQYF,TGTGCCACCAGTGACTTCGGGACGGCTTTCCAAGAGACCCAGTACTTC,TRBV24-1,TRBJ2-5,few,NA
CAIRDDKAKNIQYF,TGTGCCATACGCGACGATAAAGCCAAAAACATTCAGTACTTC,TRBV10-3,TRBJ2-4,few,NA
CATSRVPSGEQYF,TGTGCCACCAGCAGGGTTCCTAGCGGGGAGCAGTACTTC,TRBV15,TRBJ2-7,many,TRBD2
CASSPRTGAYNEQFF,TGTGCCAGCAGCCCTAGGACAGGGGCCTACAATGAGCAGTTCTTC,TRBV9,TRBJ2-1,NA,TRBD1
CAIMGTGGNEQYF,TGTGCCATCATGGGGACAGGCGGGAACGAGCAGTACTTC,TRBV10-3,TRBJ2-7,few,TRBD1
CASSFGGTTMDTQYF,TGTGCCAGCAGTTTTGGGGGGACGACCATGGATACGCAGTATTTT,TRBV12-3/TRBV12-4,TRBJ2-3,NA,NA
CAWSGYRGAGNQPQHF,TGTGCCTGGAGTGGATATCGGGGGGCAGGCAATCAGCCCCAGCATTTT,TRBV30,TRBJ1-5,few,NA
CASSYSRTGGNYGYTF,TGTGCCAGCAGTTACTCGAGAACAGGGGGCAACTATGGCTACACCTTC,TRBV6-5,TRBJ1-2,NA,TRBD1
CSAQGTYEQYF,TGCAGTGCCCAGGGGACCTACGAGCAGTACTTC,TRBV20-1,TRBJ2-7,few,NA
CASSQGTGLREKLFF,TGCGCCAGCAGCCAAGGGACAGGGCTGAGGGAAAAACTGTTTTTT,TRBV4-1,TRBJ1-4,NA,TRBD1
CASSLDLVGSHEQFF,TGTGCCAGCAGCTTAGATCTAGTCGGGTCACATGAGCAGTTCTTC,TRBV11-2,TRBJ2-1,few,NA
CATSLGGGTDTQYF,TGTGCCACCAGTCTCGGCGGGGGAACAGATACGCAGTATTTT,TRBV24-1,TRBJ2-3,NA,TRBD2
CATADLIIYNEQFF,TGTGCCACCGCCGACCTAATAATCTACAATGAGCAGTTCTTC,TRBV15,TRBJ2-1,NA,NA
CASSIRLDQREQYF,TGTGCCAGTAGTATAAGACTGGATCAACGCGAGCAGTACTTC,TRBV19,TRBJ2-7,NA,NA
CASSGDRRETQYF,TGTGCCAGCAGTGGGGACAGAAGAGAGACCCAGTACTTC,TRBV2,TRBJ2-5,few,TRBD1
CASSQELAGTDTQYF,TGTGCCAGCAGCCAAGAACTAGCGGGCACAGATACGCAGTATTTT,TRBV3-1,TRBJ2-3,NA,TRBD2
CASSTTPYEQYF,TGTGCCAGCAGCACCACTCCCTACGAGCAGTACTTC,TRBV11-1,TRBJ2-7,NA,NA
CASSPGLAGWADTQYF,TGTGCCAGCAGCCCCGGACTAGCGGGTTGGGCAGATACGCAGTATTTT,TRBV7-2,TRBJ2-3,NA,TRBD2
CASGPYNEQFF,TGTGCCAGCGGGCCGTACAATGAGCAGTTCTTC,TRBV12-3/TRBV12-4,TRBJ2-1,few,NA
CASSLNGYNEQFF,TGCGCCAGCAGCTTGAACGGGTACAATGAGCAGTTCTTC,TRBV5-1,TRBJ2-1,many,NA
CASSPTGRDYGYTF,TGTGCCAGCAGCCCGACAGGGCGGGACTATGGCTACACCTTC,TRBV7-2,TRBJ1-2,NA,TRBD1